What follows are 17 T cell receptor beta chains derived from one specimen sequenced in a study of blood T cells in healthy people across ages. The authors ran a second PCR of 7 to 11 cycles using a sample-barcoded 5' primer and a J-beta primer mix. TCRdb re-derived calls from the 5' RACE reads in MiXCR, one entry per CDR3 protein. The sample holds roughly 800,000 distinct CDR3 sequences, roughly 64% seen once. The sequencing input was blood. These receptors originate from a man younger than 40 in good health.

CDR3 loop: CASSLTGGGTGELFF. CDR3 sequence (DNA): TGCGCCAGCAGCTTGACGGGGGGTGGCACCGGGGAGCTGTTTTTT. This chain joins TRBV5-1 and TRBJ2-2, with 7 positions matching TRBD2. V was clipped by 1 base and J by 4 bases; unmatched bases: 4. CDR1 and CDR2 from the germline V gene are SGHRS and YFSETQ. This CDR3 is 15 amino acids long. Full variable domain (missing parts from reference TRBV5-1 and TRBJ2-2): KAGVTQTPRYLIKTRGQQVTLSCSPISGHRSVSWYQQTPGQGLQFLFEYFSETQRNKGNFPGRFSGRQFSNSRSEMNVSTLELGDSALYLCASSLTGGGTGELFFGEGSRLTVL.

The chain has TRBV6-6 and TRBJ1-1; no clear D gene. This CDR3 comprises 12 residues. The germline V gene encodes CDR1 MNHNY and CDR2 SVGAGI (reference sequence). Trimming cost V 8 bases and J 0 bases, with 7 bases left between them. CDR3 loop: CASGLLNTEAFF. The CDR3, as DNA: TGTGCCAGCGGTCTACTGAACACTGAAGCTTTCTTT.

This chain uses TRBV7-2 with TRBJ1-4; D not certain. Germline values: CDR1 SGHTA, CDR2 FQGNSA. With 1 base removed from V and 4 bases from J, the gap between germline ends came to 16 bases. The CDR3 totals 17 residues. CDR3 in amino acids: CASSLVAATSYNEKLFF. The CDR3 region has the DNA TGTGCCAGCAGCTTAGTTGCAGCTACTTCTTATAATGAAAAACTGTTTTTT.

V and J are TRBV2 and TRBJ2-1; D gene ambiguous. The CDR3 totals 13 residues. Germline values: CDR1 SNHLY, CDR2 FYNNEI. Trimming cost V 6 bases and J 7 bases, with 13 bases left between them. CDR3 region: CASRALLVNEQFF. DNA for the CDR3: TGTGCCAGCAGAGCTTTACTGGTGAATGAGCAGTTCTTC.

The CDR3 DNA follows: TGTGCCACCAGCAGAGACGAGTGGACAGGTTCGGGCAATGAGCAGTTCTTC. Protein sequence: CATSRDEWTGSGNEQFF. The rearrangement uses TRBV15 and TRBJ2-1; 7 nucleotides line up with TRBD1. The length of the CDR3 is 17 residues. The V and J ends lost 0 bases and 6 bases, in that order; junction bases with no gene match: 11. Per the germline V gene, CDR1 is LNHNV and CDR2 is YYDKDF (reference sequence).

A few counts support this clonotype. The rearrangement links TRBV5-6 to TRBJ2-3, with 9 bases aligning to TRBD2. Trimming at V came to 2 bases and at J to 4 bases, leaving 5 bases not matched to a gene. The germline V gene encodes CDR1 SGHDT and CDR2 YYEEEE. The CDR3 loop spans 15 amino acids. The CDR3 reads CASSFPTSGPDTQYF. CDR3 in DNA: TGTGCCAGCAGCTTTCCGACTAGCGGACCAGATACGCAGTATTTT.

The chain uses TRBV9 and TRBJ2-5, with TRBD2 identical over 9 bases. This CDR3 spans 16 amino acids. Germline trimming cut 1 base from V and 0 bases from J; bases unmatched to any gene: 4. Germline V gene sequence: CDR1 SGDLS, CDR2 YYNGEE. CDR3 sequence (DNA): TGTGCCAGCAGCGTACACGCTAGCGGGAACCAAGAGACCCAGTACTTC. Protein sequence: CASSVHASGNQETQYF.

Here the CDR3 reads CASSELGGADYYGYTF. The CDR3 nucleotides are TGTGCCAGCAGTGAATTAGGAGGAGCTGATTACTATGGCTACACCTTC. This chain links TRBV25-1 with TRBJ1-2; D is unclear. Germline V gene sequence: CDR1 MGHDK, CDR2 SYGVNS. V gave up 1 base and J gave up 3 bases, with 15 bases separating them. There are 16 residues in the CDR3.

V and J are TRBV12-3 or TRBV12-4 and TRBJ1-2; 7 bases are shared with TRBD1. The CDR3 length is 15 residues. After removal of 5 bases from V and 3 bases from J, the junction contained 9 bases not matched to a gene. CDR3 sequence (DNA): TGTGCCAGCAGTCCAGGACAGGCCCGTGACTATGGCTACACCTTC. This codes for CASSPGQARDYGYTF.

This clonotype was found a few times. The gene calls are TRBV9 and TRBJ2-1; TRBD2 is a possible D gene (7 bases). The germline CDR1 and CDR2 sequences are SGDLS and YYNGEE. Trimming removed 0 bases from V and 0 bases from J, with 22 bases in between. This CDR3 has 20 residues. CDR3 residues: CASSVAGPRGGIASYNEQFF. The CDR3 nucleotides are TGTGCCAGCAGCGTAGCGGGGCCAAGGGGGGGGATCGCCTCCTACAATGAGCAGTTCTTC.

The rearrangement links TRBV28 to TRBJ1-6; D possibly corresponds to TRBD1 (6 bases). The CDR3 has 16 residues. Deletions cut 5 bases from V and 3 bases from J, with 14 bases between. Looked up from germline, CDR1 is MDHEN and CDR2 is SYDVKM. The chain's CDR3 is CASSKQGTFYNSPLHF. In DNA, the CDR3 is TGTGCCAGCAGTAAACAGGGCACGTTCTATAATTCACCCCTCCACTTT.

The chain has TRBV10-3 and TRBJ2-7, with 7 bases fitting TRBD1. Germline assignment: CDR1 ENHRY and CDR2 SYGVKD. V shed 6 bases, J shed 2 bases, and the junction held 7 bases outside the gene matches. CDR3 length: 14 amino acids. The CDR3 protein is CAIRGTDRTYEQYF. The CDR3 nucleotides read TGTGCCATCAGGGGTACGGACAGGACCTACGAGCAGTACTTC.

This clonotype appeared a few times. Here the CDR3 reads CSLGANTEAFF. DNA for the CDR3: TGCAGCCTAGGGGCGAACACTGAAGCTTTCTTT. The chain has TRBV29-1 and TRBJ1-1, with a tentative D call TRBD1 (5 bases). Trimming shortened V by 8 bases and J by 1 base, and 8 bases separated the two germline ends. The CDR3 runs to 11 residues. Per the germline V gene, CDR1 is SQVTM and CDR2 is ANQGSEA.

For the CDR3, the DNA is TGCGCCAGCAGCTTGGAGGGTCATACGCAGTATTTT. It yields the protein CASSLEGHTQYF. J is TRBJ2-3 and V is TRBV5-1; D is ambiguous. CDR1 is SGHRS and CDR2 is YFSETQ in the germline V gene. The CDR3 loop spans 12 amino acids. Trimming removed 0 bases at V and 7 bases at J, with 6 bases between.

This clonotype was seen only a few times. This chain connects TRBV6-2 or TRBV6-3 to TRBJ2-1; the D call may be TRBD1 or TRBD2 (5 bases each). Germline V gives CDR1 MNHEY, CDR2 SVGEGT. Trimming took off 4 bases at V and 8 bases at J, with 21 bases between the two ends. This CDR3 region has 16 residues. DNA for the CDR3: TGTGCCAGCAGTTCCATCCGGGACCCTCCGTTCGATGAGCAGTTCTTC. This encodes CASSSIRDPPFDEQFF.

This chain connects TRBV7-8 to TRBJ2-3, with TRBD2 as a possible D gene (6 bases). V was pared by 5 bases and J by 0 bases, with 18 bases between. Germline CDR1 SGHVS, CDR2 FQNEAQ. This CDR3 is built from 17 residues. The CDR3 bases are TGTGCCAGCAGCCTGAGCGGGCGGGCCCCTAGCACAGATACGCAGTATTTT. Translating it yields CASSLSGRAPSTDTQYF.

The chain joins TRBV7-9 to TRBJ2-3; tentative D call: TRBD2 (5 bases). Trimming shortened V by 11 bases and J by 0 bases, and 18 bases separated the two germline ends. CDR1 SEHNR and CDR2 FQNEAQ come from the germline V gene (reference sequence). This CDR3 comprises 15 residues. In DNA form, the CDR3 reads TGTGCCGGCTACCTAGGGCGGACTAGCACAGATACGCAGTATTTT. It codes for CAGYLGRTSTDTQYF. Full variable domain (outside the CDR3, taken from reference TRBV7-9 and TRBJ2-3): DTGVSQNPRHKITKRGQNVTFRCDPISEHNRLYWYRQTLGQGPEFLTYFQNEAQLEKSRLLSDRFSAERPKGSFSTLEIQRTEQGDSAMYLCAGYLGRTSTDTQYFGPGTRLTVL.